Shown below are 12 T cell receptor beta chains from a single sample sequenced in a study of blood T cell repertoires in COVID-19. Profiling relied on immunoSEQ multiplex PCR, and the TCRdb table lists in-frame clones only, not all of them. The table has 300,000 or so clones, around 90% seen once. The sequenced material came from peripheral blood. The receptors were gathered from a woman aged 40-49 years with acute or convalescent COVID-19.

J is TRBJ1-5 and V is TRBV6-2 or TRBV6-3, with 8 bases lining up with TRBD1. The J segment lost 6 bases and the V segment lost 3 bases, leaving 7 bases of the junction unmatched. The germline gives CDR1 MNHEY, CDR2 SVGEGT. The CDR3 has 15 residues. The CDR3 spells CASSYAETGVQPQHF. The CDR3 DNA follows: TGTGCCAGCAGTTATGCGGAGACAGGGGTTCAGCCCCAGCATTTT.

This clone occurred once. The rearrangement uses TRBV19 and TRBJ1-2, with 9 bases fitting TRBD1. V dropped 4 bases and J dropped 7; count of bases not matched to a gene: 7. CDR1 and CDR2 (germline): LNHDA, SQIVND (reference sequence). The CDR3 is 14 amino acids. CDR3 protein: CASSRDRGVGGYTF. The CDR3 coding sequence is TGTGCCAGTAGTAGAGACAGGGGGGTTGGTGGCTACACCTTC.

This CDR3 is CASTGGYAGNTIYF. CDR3 DNA: TGTGCCTCAACAGGGGGCTATGCTGGAAACACCATATATTTT. The rearrangement links TRBV13 to TRBJ1-3; 9 bases are shared with TRBD1. The CDR3 is 14 amino acids. The germline V gene has CDR1 PRHDT and CDR2 FYEKMQ (reference sequence). Trimming removed 11 bases from V and 2 bases from J; junction bases left unmatched: 7.

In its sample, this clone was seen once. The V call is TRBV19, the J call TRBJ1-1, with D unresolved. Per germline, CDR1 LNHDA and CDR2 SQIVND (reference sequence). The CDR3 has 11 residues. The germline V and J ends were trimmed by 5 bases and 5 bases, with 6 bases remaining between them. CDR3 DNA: TGTGCCAGTAGTCTCCGTACTGAAGCTTTCTTT. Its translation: CASSLRTEAFF.

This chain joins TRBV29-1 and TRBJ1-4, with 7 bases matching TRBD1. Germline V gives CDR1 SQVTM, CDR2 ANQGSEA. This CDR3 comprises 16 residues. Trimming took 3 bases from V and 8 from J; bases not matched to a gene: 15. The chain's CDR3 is CSVDITQGPLKEKLFF. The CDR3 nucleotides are TGCAGCGTTGATATAACACAGGGGCCCTTGAAGGAAAAACTGTTTTTT.

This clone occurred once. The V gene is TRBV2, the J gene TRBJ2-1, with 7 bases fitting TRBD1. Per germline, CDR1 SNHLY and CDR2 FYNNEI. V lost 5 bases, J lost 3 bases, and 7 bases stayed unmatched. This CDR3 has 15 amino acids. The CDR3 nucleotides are TGTGCCAGCAGTCCTCGGGCAGGGGGCTACAATGAGCAGTTCTTC. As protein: CASSPRAGGYNEQFF.

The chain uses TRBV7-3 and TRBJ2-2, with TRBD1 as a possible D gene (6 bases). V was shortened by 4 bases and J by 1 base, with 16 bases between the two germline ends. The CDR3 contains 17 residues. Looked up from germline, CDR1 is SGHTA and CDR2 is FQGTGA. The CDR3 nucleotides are TGTGCCAGCAGCTCTCGGCCCGGGACACTGAACACCGGGGAGCTGTTTTTT. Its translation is CASSSRPGTLNTGELFF.

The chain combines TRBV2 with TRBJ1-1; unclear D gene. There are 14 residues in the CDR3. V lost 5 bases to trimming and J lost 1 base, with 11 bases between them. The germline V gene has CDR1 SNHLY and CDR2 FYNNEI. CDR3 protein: CASSRAVKNTEAFF. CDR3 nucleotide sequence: TGTGCCAGCAGTCGAGCGGTGAAGAACACTGAAGCTTTCTTT.

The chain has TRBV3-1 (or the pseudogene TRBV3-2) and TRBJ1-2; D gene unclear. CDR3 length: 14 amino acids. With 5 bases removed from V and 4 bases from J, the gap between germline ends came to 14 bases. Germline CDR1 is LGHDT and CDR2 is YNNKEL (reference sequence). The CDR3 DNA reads TGTGCCAGCAGCGCCCTAGGCGTTTCCTATGGCTACACCTTC. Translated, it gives CASSALGVSYGYTF.

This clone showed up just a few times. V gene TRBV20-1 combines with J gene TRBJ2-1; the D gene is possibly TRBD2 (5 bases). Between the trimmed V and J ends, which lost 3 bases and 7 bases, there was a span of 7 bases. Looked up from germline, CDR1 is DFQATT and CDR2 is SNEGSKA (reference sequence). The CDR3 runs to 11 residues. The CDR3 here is CSASAGNEQFF. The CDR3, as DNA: TGCAGTGCTAGTGCGGGTAATGAGCAGTTCTTC.

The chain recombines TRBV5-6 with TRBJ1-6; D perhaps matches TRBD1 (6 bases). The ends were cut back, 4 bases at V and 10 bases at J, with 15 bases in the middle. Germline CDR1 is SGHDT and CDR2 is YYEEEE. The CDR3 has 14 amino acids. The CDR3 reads CASSLLQGLSPLHF. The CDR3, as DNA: TGTGCCAGCAGCCTACTCCAGGGGTTATCACCCCTCCACTTT.

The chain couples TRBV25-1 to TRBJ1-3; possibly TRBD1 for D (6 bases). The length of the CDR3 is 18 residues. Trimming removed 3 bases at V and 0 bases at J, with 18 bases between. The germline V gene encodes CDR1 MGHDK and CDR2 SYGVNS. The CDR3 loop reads CASSEIPTGISSGNTIYF. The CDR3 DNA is TGTGCCAGCAGTGAGATTCCCACAGGGATAAGCTCTGGAAACACCATATATTTT.